This T cell receptor beta chain was retrieved from a study of cytomegalovirus exposure and HLA in healthy donors (dated by TCRdb to the late 2010s). Background for the entire study: According to an earlier analysis of a few hundred of the donors, some 180 million T cells yielded 95 million to 140 million unique TCR beta sequences and 276 Gb of sequence data. Roughly 300 gigabases of sequencing data and approximately 91 million unique TCR sequences made up an early release that covered 500 to 700 HLA-typed donors. Among the approximately 430 genotyped donors, around 79% belonged to the genetic ancestry cluster associated with self-reported Caucasian donors. The study was designed to test whether signatures of past pathogen exposure could be identified by cataloging public T cell receptors. The study used immunosequencing to profile the T cell repertoires of approximately 630 subjects and linked those repertoires to cytomegalovirus serostatus. A separate validation cohort of roughly 110 different subjects was used in addition to the 666-subject first cohort. To predict cytomegalovirus infection status, the study brought together high-throughput TCR immunosequencing, statistical association of individual TCRs with disease status, and machine learning. To study patterns of TCR occurrence, a later analysis re-analyzed previously published TCR beta repertoires from 500 to 850 donors and added high-resolution HLA genotyping. The later analysis used no new phenotypic data to find candidate immune exposures, relying instead on TCR beta sequences and their occurrence across donors. An earlier analysis of nearly 600 of the donors applied high-throughput TCR beta sequencing to assess whether each TCR beta V gene segment acted as functional or pseudogenic. Donor age, sex, ethnicity and CMV serostatus were collected together with the repertoire data. In a later genetic analysis, genome-wide SNP genotypes for 398 of the 666 donors were used, and that subset was treated as a discovery cohort. All discovery cohort repertoires had been generated using a single sequencing platform. HLA typing included class I and class II loci at four-digit resolution. Typing coverage differed by locus: A, B, C, DRB1 and DQB1 were typed in roughly 620-630 donors, DQA1 in 522, DPA1 in approximately 600, and DPB1 in just under 480. Five DR-DQ haplotypes were handled as single units for association and clustering, since linkage in the cohort was strong. Among under 450 genotyped donors of the cohort, an average of roughly 240,000 unique TCR beta nucleotide sequences were sequenced per donor, around 20% of them non-productive.

What the study reported, not specific to this receptor: Immune exposure information for the cohort was limited to CMV serostatus. At a false discovery rate of 0.05, a later analysis linked fewer than 20,000 TCR beta sequences to specific HLA alleles. Correlated functional status among segregating V segments might be attributable to linkage disequilibrium, but an unknown experimental factor could not be ruled out. In both the original and validation cohorts, the classifier was reported to diagnose cytomegalovirus status with high specificity and sensitivity. The cohort was sequenced for TCR beta chains only, and without alpha or paired-chain data the features that could be detected were limited. The earlier analysis of some 540 of the donors excluded 15 to 20 rarely observed V segments, including chromosome 9 orphons, because counts were too low. A cluster of highly shared sequence variants was judged likely to be a technical artifact of the sequencing pipeline. A few of the identified cytomegalovirus-associated TCR beta chains were confirmed in vitro to be specific for cytomegalovirus antigens. A further reported finding was that TCR beta sequences accurately predicted the HLA-A and HLA-B alleles for most subjects in the first cohort. The study gave a list of 150 to 200 TCR beta chains associated with cytomegalovirus. Some IMGT-functional V segments, including TRBV6-2 and TRBV6-3, could not be told apart with the 87-base-pair reads, so those segments were excluded. Because HLA typing was missing for some donors at each locus, association tests included only the typed subset. In an earlier analysis of 500 to 650 of the donors, most TCR beta V segments appeared in productive rearrangements about 90% or about 30% of the time, broadly matching IMGT annotations. According to a later analysis, parvovirus B19, influenza, CMV and Epstein-Barr virus appeared linked to several top co-occurrence clusters. An association between a missense DCLRE1C variant and V-gene and J-gene trimming of TCR beta chains was found in a later genetic analysis and replicated in an independent cohort. It was suggested by the authors that the approach could potentially be generalized to other disease states and immunological phenotypes. When HLA alleles, especially DR and DQ, strongly co-occurred, attributing TCR associations to individual alleles was difficult. In a later analysis, most CMV-associated TCR beta chains were found to appear HLA-restricted, with HLA associations seemingly driven largely by CMV exposure. In a later analysis, the rate of TCR association differed among HLA loci, with DRB1 alleles having the most associated TCRs and HLA-C alleles having the fewest. A later analysis found that HLA-associated TCR beta chains were more clonally expanded and had lower generation probabilities than equally common non-associated chains. In a later genetic analysis, fewer N-insertions in productive TCRs were reported among donors in an Asian-associated ancestry cluster than the roughly 700-donor mean. Sequencing depth was assumed to be roughly uniform across donors in the presence/absence analyses, though that assumption may not hold. Across donors, most TCR sequences were observed very rarely, whereas some public TCRs were present in many individuals.

In total, roughly 710 healthy bone marrow donors made up the cohort. At the time of sampling, every cohort member was nominally healthy, though immune exposures that went unrecorded were likely present. The donor was CMV seronegative and was included in the group of 352 seronegative cohort members. A peripheral blood sample was provided by each donor, and peripheral blood mononuclear cells were used for TCR beta sequencing. The Qiagen DNeasy Blood Extraction Kit was used to extract genomic DNA from the blood cell samples. V gives up 2 bases and J gives up 0 bases, and the segment between their germline ends measures 9 bases. The CDR3 covers 15 residues, taking in both the cysteine and the phenylalanine. The only DNA kept is the CDR3, 45 bases in frame from the first base. The germline V gene specifies SGDLS as CDR1 and YYNGEE as CDR2. Library preparation was by the immunoSEQ multiplex PCR assay. For the multiplex PCR, a mixture combining 60 forward primers for TCR Vbeta segments and 13 reverse primers for TCR Jbeta segments was used. The CDR3 region of rearranged TCR beta genes was amplified from genomic DNA by a multiplex PCR assay. Amplified TCR beta libraries were sequenced as 87-base-pair reads on the Illumina HiSeq System. For the original study's pipeline: A later analysis counted around 72 million unique TCR beta chains across the 690 or so repertoires, and 10 million to 12 million of these chains were shared by at least two donors. Raw reads were error-corrected and collapsed into unique sequences by a nearest-neighbor algorithm in which closely related sequences were merged to remove PCR and sequencing errors. V, D and J gene segments were assigned by aligning CDR3 sequences to IMGT reference sequences. For a sequence to be retained, a match of at least six nucleotides to both a V gene segment and a J gene segment was required. A rearrangement counted as productive if the CDR3 had no stop codons and remained in frame with V and J, and every other rearrangement counted as non-productive. CDR3 was defined by IMGT convention, running from the second conserved V-encoded cysteine to the conserved J-encoded phenylalanine. Sequences without an unambiguous match to a single V gene segment were excluded from the earlier analysis of 450 to 650 of the donors. An earlier analysis of fewer than 750 of the donors classified V segments as functional when productive rearrangements were above 56.7% and as segregating when the standard deviation between donors was above 5%. A statistical classification framework was built to diagnose cytomegalovirus status from the catalog of TCR beta chain sequences. V and J gene assignment, in a later analysis, came from comparing TCR nucleotide sequences with IMGT/GENE-DB human TR gene sequences. In a later analysis, CDR3 sequences and most-parsimonious VDJ recombination scenarios were assigned using the TCRdist pipeline. A later analysis defined each TCR beta chain by its CDR3 amino acid sequence plus V-gene family, and excluded reads lacking a unique V-gene family. In a later analysis, nearly 600 highly shared, low-generation-probability nucleotide sequences were removed to address suspected cross-contamination and a sequencing artifact. In a later analysis, a clonal expansion index was calculated for each public chain from normalized within-repertoire ranks of inferred template counts. Generation probabilities in a later analysis came from a VDJ recombination model fitted to out-of-frame rearrangements, and those results were checked against IGoR. In a later analysis, TCR-TCR, TCR-HLA and TCR-CMV co-occurrence was scored with hypergeometric tests, and a repertoire-size bias correction was applied to TCR pairs. A later analysis estimated false discovery rates by permuting HLA or CMV assignments 20 times. In a later analysis, co-occurring TCRs were grouped with DBSCAN, and TCRdist sequence similarity was added when clustering was performed within HLA-allele-positive subsets. For co-occurrence clustering, repertoires with fewer than 30,000 or more than 120,000 public chains were excluded, along with five repertoires with anomalous nucleotide sharing. Here the immuneACCESS table is served through TCRdb, limited to in-frame sequences with V and J called. Missing clones are a known gap in these copies; in checked studies unresolved V genes cover under half, and the rest lacks a known reason. The V and J calls and clone size come from that table; D and trimming were worked out from the DNA. The sample contains some 160,000 clones, 70% to 85% of them found a single time. The ten largest clonotypes hold around 3.2% of the sample.

A remark on this clone: This receptor's antigen is unknown. There are no base qualities to consult, and no much larger clone falls within one base.

The sample taken for sequencing was PBMCs. The TCR comes from a male donor in good health and CMV-seronegative. The chain employs TRBV9 and TRBJ1-3; the best D guess is TRBD1, with 6 bases matching. The DNA is TGTGCCAGCAGCGTTACAGGGCTCTCTGGAAACACCATATATTTT. It translates to CASSVTGLSGNTIYF.